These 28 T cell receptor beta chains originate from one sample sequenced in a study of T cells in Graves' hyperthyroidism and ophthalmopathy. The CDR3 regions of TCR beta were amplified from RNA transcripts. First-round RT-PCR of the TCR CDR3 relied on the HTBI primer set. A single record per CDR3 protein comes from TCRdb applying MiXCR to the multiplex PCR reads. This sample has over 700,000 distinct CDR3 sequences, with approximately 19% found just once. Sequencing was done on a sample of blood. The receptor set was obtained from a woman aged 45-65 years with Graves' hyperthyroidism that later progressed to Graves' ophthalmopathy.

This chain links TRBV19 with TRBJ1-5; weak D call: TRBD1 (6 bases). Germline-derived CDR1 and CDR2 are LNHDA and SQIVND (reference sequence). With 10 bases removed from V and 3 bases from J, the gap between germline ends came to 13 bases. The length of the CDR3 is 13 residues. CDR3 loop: CATTRGLNQPQHF. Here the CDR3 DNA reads TGTGCCACTACGCGGGGGCTCAATCAGCCCCAGCATTTT.

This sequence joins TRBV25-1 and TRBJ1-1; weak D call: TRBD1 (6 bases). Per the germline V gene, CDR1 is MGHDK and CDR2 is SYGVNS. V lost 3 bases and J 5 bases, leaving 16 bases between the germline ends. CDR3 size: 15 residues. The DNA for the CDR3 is TGTGCCAGCAGTGAGGCCCCTGAGGGGGGGACTGAAGCTTTCTTT. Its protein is CASSEAPEGGTEAFF.

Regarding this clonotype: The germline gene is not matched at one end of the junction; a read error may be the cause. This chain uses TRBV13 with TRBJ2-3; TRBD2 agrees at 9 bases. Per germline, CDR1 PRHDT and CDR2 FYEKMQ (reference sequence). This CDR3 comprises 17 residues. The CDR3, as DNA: TGTGCCGGCAGCTTACTTCGTAAGCGGGGGGGCACAGATACGCAGTATTTT. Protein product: CAGSLLRKRGGTDTQYF.

The CDR3 loop is CASSLGGPGTGSGELFF. In nucleotides, the CDR3 is TGCGCCAGCAGCTTGGGGGGTCCCGGGACAGGGTCCGGGGAGCTGTTTTTT. V is TRBV5-1 and J is TRBJ2-2; TRBD1 aligns across 9 bases. CDR1 SGHRS and CDR2 YFSETQ come from the germline V gene. The CDR3 sequence is 17 residues long. V dropped 0 bases and J dropped 6; count of bases not matched to a gene: 9.

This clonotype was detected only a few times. CDR3 bases: TGTGCCAGCAGCTTAGCCTCAGGTTCTAATTCACCCCTCCACTTT. It translates to CASSLASGSNSPLHF. This sequence joins TRBV7-2 and TRBJ1-6; D is ambiguous. Trimming left V 0 bases short and J 6 bases short, with 9 bases between. CDR1 and CDR2 from the germline V gene are SGHTA and FQGNSA. The CDR3 has 15 amino acids.

CDR3 in DNA: TGCAGTGCTTCCGGCGGCTCGAGGCAGAGCACCGGGGAGCTGTTTTTT. It codes for CSASGGSRQSTGELFF. The rearrangement joins TRBV20-1 to TRBJ2-2; D is ambiguous. Germline lookup yields CDR1 DFQATT and CDR2 SNEGSKA (reference sequence). Trimming pared 5 bases from V and 4 bases from J, leaving 20 bases between. The CDR3 runs 16 residues.

CDR3 protein: CASSPWIGGGNQPQHF. In DNA form, the CDR3 reads TGTGCCAGCAGCCCCTGGATCGGGGGGGGCAATCAGCCCCAGCATTTT. The chain is built from TRBV11-2 and TRBJ1-5; a possible D gene is TRBD1 (5 bases). This CDR3 spans 16 amino acids. V was trimmed by 5 bases and J by 2 bases, leaving 16 bases between them. The germline gives CDR1 SGHAT, CDR2 FQNNGV.

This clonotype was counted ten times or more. The CDR3 DNA reads as TGTGCCTGGAGTATCGGGGCGGGGACGGTTGAGCAGTTCTTC. It encodes CAWSIGAGTVEQFF. The chain links TRBV30 to TRBJ2-1, with D perhaps TRBD2 (6 bases). The CDR3 is 14 residues long. V was cut by 2 bases and J by 9 bases, with 17 bases left in between. Germline CDR1 GTSNPN, CDR2 SVGIG (reference sequence).

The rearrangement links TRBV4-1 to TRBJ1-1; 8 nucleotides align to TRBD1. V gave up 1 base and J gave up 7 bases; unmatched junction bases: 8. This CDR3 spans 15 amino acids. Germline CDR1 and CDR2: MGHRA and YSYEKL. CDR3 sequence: CASSQGTGWDSEAFF. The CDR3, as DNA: TGCGCCAGCAGCCAAGGGACAGGGTGGGACAGTGAAGCTTTCTTT.

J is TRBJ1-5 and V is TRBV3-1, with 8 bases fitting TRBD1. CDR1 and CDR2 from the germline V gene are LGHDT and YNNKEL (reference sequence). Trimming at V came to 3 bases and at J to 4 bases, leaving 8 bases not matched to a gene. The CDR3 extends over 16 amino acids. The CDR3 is CASSQGRQGYNQPQHF. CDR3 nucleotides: TGTGCCAGCAGCCAGGGTCGACAGGGGTATAATCAGCCCCAGCATTTT.

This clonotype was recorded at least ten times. Here the CDR3 DNA reads TGTGCCAGCAGGGGGGAGTTGAACACTGAAGCTTTCTTT. This translates into CASRGELNTEAFF. The J gene is TRBJ1-1, the V gene TRBV12-3 or TRBV12-4; D is possibly TRBD1 (5 bases). The CDR3 extends over 13 amino acids. The V end lost 6 bases, the J end lost 0 bases, and 8 bases lay between the germline ends.

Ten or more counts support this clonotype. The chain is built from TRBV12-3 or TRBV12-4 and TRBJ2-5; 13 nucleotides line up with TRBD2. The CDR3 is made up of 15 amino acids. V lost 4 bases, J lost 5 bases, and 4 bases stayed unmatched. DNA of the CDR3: TGTGCCAGCAGTTCGGGACTAGCGGGGTGGGAGACCCAGTACTTC. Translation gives CASSSGLAGWETQYF.

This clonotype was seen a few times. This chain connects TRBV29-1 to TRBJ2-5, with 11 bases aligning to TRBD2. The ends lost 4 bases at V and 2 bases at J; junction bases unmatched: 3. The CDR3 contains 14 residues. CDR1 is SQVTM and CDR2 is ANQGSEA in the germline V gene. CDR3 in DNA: TGCAGCGTTGGCGGGACTAGCGGTCAAGAGACCCAGTACTTC. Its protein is CSVGGTSGQETQYF. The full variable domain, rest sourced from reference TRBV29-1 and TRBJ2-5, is SAVISQKPSRDICQRGTSLTIQCQVDSQVTMMFWYRQQPGQSLTLIATANQGSEATYESGFVIDKFPISRPNLTFSTLTVSNMSPEDSSIYLCSVGGTSGQETQYFGPGTRLLVL.

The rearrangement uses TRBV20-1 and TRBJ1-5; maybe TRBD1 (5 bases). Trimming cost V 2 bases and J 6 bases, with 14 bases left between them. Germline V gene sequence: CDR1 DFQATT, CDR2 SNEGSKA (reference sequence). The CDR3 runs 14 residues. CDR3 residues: CSARITGAGQPQHF. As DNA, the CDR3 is TGCAGTGCTAGAATAACCGGGGCAGGTCAGCCCCAGCATTTT.

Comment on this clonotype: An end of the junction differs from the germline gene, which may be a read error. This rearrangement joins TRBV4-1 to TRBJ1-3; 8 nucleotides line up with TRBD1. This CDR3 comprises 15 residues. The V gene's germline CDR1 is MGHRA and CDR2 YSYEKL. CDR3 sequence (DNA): TGCGCCAGCAGCCAACGGACAGGGAGTTTAAACACCACATATTTT. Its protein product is CASSQRTGSLNTTYF.

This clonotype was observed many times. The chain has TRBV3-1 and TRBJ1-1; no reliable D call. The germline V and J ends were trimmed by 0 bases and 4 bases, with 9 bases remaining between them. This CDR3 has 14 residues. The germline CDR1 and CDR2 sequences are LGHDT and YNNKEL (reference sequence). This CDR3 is CASSQEEGSTEAFF. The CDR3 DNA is TGTGCCAGCAGCCAAGAGGAGGGCAGCACTGAAGCTTTCTTT.

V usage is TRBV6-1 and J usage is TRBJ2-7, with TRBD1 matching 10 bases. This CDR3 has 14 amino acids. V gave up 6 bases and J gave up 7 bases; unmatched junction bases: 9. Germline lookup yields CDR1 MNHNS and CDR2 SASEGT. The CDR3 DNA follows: TGTGCCAGCAGCTCCGGAGGACAGGGGGGTGAGCAGTACTTC. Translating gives CASSSGGQGGEQYF.

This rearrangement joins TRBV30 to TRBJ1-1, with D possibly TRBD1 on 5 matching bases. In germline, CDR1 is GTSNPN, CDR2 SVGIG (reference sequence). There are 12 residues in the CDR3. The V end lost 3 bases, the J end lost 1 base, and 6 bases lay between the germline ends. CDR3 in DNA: TGTGCCTGGAGCGGGGCGAACACTGAAGCTTTCTTT. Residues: CAWSGANTEAFF.

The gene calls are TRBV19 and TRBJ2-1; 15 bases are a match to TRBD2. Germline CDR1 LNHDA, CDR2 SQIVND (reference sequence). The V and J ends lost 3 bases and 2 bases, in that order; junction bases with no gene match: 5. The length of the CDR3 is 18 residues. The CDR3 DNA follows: TGTGCCAGTAGTATCGGACTAGCGGGGGGGCCGACCTACAATGAGCAGTTCTTC. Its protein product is CASSIGLAGGPTYNEQFF.

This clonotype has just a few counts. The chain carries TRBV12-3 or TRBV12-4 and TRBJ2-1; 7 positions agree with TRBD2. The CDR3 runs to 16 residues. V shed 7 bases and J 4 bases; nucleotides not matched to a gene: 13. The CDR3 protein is CASTSPGRILYNEQFF. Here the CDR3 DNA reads TGTGCCAGCACAAGCCCCGGGAGGATATTATACAATGAGCAGTTCTTC.

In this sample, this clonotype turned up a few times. The CDR3 region has the DNA TGTGCCGGGACAGGGGGTTCGGGAAACACCATATATTTT. Encoded protein: CAGTGGSGNTIYF. V usage is TRBV2 and J usage is TRBJ1-3; 11 bases map to TRBD1. V trimming: 11 bases; J trimming: 4 bases; junction bases outside the gene matches: 4. The germline V gene has CDR1 SNHLY and CDR2 FYNNEI. This CDR3 region has 13 residues.

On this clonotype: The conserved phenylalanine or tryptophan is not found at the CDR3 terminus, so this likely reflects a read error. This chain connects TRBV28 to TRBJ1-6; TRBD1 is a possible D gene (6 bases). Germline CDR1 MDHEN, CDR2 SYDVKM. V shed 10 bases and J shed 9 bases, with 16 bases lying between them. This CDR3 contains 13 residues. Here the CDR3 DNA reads TGTGCCACCGATACAGGGAAGAGTTCACCCCTCCACCTT. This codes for CATDTGKSSPLHL.

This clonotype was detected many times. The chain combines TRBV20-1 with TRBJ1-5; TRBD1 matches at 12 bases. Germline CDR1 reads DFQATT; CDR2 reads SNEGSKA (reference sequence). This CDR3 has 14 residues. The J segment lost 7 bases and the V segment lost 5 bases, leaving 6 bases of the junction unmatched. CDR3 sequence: CSAGTGGAIQPQHF. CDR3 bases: TGCAGTGCTGGGACAGGGGGCGCGATCCAGCCCCAGCATTTT.

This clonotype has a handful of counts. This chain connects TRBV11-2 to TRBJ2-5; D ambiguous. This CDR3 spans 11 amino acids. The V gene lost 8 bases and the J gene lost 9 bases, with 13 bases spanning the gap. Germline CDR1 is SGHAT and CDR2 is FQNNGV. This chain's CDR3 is CASDGERAQYF. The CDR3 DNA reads TGTGCCAGCGATGGGGAACGGGCCCAGTACTTC.

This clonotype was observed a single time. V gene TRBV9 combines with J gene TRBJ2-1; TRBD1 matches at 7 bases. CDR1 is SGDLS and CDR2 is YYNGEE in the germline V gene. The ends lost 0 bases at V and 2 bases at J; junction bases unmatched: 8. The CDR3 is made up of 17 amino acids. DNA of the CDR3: TGTGCCAGCAGCGTAGTAGGGGGCAGGGTACCCTACAATGAGCAGTTCTTC. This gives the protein CASSVVGGRVPYNEQFF.

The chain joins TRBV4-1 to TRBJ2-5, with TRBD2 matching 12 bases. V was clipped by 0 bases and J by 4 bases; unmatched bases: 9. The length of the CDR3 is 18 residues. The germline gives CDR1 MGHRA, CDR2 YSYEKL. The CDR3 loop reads CASSQDPRLAGGGETQYF. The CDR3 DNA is TGCGCCAGCAGCCAAGATCCGCGGCTAGCGGGGGGGGGAGAGACCCAGTACTTC.

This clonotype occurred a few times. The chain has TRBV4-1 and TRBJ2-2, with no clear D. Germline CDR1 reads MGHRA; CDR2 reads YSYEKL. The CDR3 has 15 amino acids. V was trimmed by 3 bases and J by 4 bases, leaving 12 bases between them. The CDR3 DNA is TGCGCCAGCAGCCAGCCTCAGCGCAGCACCGGGGAGCTGTTTTTT. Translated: CASSQPQRSTGELFF.

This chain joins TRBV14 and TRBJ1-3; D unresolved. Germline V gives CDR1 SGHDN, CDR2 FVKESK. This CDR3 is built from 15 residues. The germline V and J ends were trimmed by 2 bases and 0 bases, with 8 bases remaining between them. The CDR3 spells CASSQNRNSGNTIYF. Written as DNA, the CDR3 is TGTGCCAGCAGCCAAAACCGCAACTCTGGAAACACCATATATTTT.